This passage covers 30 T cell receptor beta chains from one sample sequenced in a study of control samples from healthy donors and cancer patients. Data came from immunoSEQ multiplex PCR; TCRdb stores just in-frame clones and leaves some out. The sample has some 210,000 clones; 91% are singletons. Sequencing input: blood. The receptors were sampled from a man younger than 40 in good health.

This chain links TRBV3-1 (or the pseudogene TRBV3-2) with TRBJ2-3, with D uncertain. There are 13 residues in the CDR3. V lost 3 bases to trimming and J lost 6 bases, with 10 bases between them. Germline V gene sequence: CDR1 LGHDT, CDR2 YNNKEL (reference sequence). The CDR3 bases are TGTGCCAGCAGCCAGTCGTTAGGGGATACGCAGTATTTT. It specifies CASSQSLGDTQYF.

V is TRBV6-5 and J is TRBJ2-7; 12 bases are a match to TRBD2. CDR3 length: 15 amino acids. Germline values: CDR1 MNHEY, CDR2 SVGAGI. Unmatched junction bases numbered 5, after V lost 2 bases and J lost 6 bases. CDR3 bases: TGTGCCAGCAGTTACCGACTAGCGGGGGCGGGCGAGCAGTACTTC. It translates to CASSYRLAGAGEQYF.

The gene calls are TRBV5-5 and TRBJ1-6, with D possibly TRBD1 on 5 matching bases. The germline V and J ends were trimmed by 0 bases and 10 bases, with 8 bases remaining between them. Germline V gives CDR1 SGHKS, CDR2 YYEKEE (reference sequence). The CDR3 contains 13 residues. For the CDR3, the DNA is TGTGCCAGCAGCTTGGAAGGGGACTCACCCCTCCACTTT. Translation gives CASSLEGDSPLHF.

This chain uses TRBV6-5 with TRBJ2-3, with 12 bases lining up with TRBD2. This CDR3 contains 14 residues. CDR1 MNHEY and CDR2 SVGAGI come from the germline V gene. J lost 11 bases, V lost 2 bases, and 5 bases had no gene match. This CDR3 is CASSYRTSGVGQYF. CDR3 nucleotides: TGTGCCAGCAGTTACAGGACTAGCGGGGTGGGGCAGTATTTT.

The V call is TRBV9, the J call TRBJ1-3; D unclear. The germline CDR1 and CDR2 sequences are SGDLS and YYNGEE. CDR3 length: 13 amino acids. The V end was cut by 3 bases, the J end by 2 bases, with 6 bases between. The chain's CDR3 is CASSGGTGNTIYF. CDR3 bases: TGTGCCAGCAGCGGAGGAACTGGAAACACCATATATTTT.

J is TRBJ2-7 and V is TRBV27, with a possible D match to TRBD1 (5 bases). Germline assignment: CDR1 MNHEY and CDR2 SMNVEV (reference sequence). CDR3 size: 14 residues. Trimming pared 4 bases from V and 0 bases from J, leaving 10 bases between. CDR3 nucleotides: TGTGCCAGCAGTTGGGGCAGGAGCTCCTACGAGCAGTACTTC. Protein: CASSWGRSSYEQYF.

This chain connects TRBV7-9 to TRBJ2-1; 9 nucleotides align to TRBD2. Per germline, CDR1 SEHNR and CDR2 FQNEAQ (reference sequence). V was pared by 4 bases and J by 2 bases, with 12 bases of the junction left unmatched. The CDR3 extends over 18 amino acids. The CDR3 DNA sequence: TGTGCCAGCAGCTCCGGGACTAGCTATTATGTTACCTACAATGAGCAGTTCTTC. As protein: CASSSGTSYYVTYNEQFF.

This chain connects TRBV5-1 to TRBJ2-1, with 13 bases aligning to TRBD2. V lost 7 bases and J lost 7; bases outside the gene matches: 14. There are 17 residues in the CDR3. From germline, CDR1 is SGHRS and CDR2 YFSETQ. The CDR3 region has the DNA TGCGCCAGCCCGCGAGGACTAGCGGGGGTCTCGGATAATGAGCAGTTCTTC. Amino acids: CASPRGLAGVSDNEQFF.

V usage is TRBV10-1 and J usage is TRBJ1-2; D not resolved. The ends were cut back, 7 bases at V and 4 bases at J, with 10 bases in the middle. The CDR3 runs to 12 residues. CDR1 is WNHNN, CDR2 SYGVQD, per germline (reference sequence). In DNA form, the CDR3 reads TGCGCCAGCATTGGGGTATCCTATGGCTACACCTTC. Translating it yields CASIGVSYGYTF.

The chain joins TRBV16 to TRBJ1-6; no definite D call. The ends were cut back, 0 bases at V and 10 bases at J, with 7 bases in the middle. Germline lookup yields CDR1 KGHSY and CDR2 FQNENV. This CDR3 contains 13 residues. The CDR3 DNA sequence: TGTGCCAGCAGCCAATCCCGCCAGTCACCCCTCCACTTT. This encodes CASSQSRQSPLHF.

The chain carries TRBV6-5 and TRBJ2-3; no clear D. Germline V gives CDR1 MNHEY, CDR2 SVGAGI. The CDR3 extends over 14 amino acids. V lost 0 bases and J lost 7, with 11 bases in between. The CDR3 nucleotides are TGTGCCAGCAGTTACTCACCGTCCAGAAATACGCAGTATTTT. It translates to CASSYSPSRNTQYF.

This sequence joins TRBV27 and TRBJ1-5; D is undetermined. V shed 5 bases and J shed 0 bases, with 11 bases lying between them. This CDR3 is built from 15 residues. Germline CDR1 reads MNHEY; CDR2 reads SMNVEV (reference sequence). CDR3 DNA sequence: TGTGCCAGCAGTCCTCAGGTATATAGCAATCAGCCCCAGCATTTT. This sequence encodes CASSPQVYSNQPQHF.

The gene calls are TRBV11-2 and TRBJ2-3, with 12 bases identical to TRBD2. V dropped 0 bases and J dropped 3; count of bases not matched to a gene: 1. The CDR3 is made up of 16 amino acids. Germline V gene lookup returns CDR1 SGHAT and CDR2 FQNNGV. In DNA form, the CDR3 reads TGTGCCAGCAGCTTAGAAGGACTAGCGGGAACAGATACGCAGTATTTT. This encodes CASSLEGLAGTDTQYF.

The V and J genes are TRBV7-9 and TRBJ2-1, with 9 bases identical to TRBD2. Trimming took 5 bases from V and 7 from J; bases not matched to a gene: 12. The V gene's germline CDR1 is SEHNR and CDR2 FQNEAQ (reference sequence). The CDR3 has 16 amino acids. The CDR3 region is CASSLGGAGGRNEQFF. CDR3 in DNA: TGTGCCAGCAGCCTAGGAGGAGCGGGGGGCCGGAATGAGCAGTTCTTC.

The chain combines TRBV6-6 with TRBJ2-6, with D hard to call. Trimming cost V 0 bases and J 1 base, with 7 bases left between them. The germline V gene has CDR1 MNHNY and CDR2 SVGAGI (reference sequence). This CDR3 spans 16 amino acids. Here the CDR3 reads CASSYSTGSGANVLTF. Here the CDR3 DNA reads TGTGCCAGCAGTTACTCGACTGGGTCTGGGGCCAACGTCCTGACTTTC.

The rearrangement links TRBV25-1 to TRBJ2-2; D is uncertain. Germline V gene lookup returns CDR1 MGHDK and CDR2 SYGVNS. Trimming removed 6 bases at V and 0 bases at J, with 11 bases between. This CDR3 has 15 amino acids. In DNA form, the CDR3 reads TGTGCCAGCAGCAGTACAAGCCCGAACACCGGGGAGCTGTTTTTT. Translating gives CASSSTSPNTGELFF. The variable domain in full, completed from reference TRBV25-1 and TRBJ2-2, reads EADIYQTPRYLVIGTGKKITLECSQTMGHDKMYWYQQDPGMELHLIHYSYGVNSTEKGDLSSESTVSRIRTEHFPLTLESARPSHTSQYLCASSSTSPNTGELFFGEGSRLTVL.

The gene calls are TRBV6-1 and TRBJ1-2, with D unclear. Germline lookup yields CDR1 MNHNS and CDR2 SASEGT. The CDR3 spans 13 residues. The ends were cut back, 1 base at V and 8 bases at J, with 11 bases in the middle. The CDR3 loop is CASSEGTVSGYTF. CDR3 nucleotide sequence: TGTGCCAGCAGTGAAGGGACCGTGAGCGGCTACACCTTC.

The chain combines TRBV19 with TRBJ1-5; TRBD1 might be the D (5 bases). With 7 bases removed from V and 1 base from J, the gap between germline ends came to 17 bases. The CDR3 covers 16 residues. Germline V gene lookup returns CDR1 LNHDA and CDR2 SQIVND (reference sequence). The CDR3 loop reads CASTVWGSGSNQPQHF. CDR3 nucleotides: TGTGCCAGTACTGTCTGGGGGAGCGGGAGCAATCAGCCCCAGCATTTT.

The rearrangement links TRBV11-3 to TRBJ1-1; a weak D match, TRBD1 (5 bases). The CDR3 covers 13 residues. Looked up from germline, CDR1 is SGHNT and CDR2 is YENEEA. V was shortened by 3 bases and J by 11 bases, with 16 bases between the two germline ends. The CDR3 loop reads CASSFGSGRRAFF. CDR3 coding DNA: TGTGCCAGCAGCTTCGGGTCGGGGCGCCGGGCTTTCTTT. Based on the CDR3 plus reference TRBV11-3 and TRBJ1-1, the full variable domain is EAGVVQSPRYKIIEKKQPVAFWCNPISGHNTLYWYLQNLGQGPELLIRYENEEAVDDSQLPKDRFSAERLKGVDSTLKIQPAELGDSAVYLCASSFGSGRRAFFGQGTRLTVV.

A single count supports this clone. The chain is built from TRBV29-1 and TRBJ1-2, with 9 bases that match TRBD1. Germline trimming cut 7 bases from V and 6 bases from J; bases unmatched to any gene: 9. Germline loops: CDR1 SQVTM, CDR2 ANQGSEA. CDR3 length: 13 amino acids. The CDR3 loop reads CSGGQGPSHGYTF. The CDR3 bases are TGCAGCGGGGGACAGGGTCCCTCCCATGGCTACACCTTC.

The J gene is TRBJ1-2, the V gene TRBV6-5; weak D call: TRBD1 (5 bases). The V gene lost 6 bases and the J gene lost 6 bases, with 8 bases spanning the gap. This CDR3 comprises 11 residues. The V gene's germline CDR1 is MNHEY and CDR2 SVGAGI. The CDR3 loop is CASRRGDGYTF. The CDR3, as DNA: TGTGCCAGCAGGAGGGGTGATGGCTACACCTTC.

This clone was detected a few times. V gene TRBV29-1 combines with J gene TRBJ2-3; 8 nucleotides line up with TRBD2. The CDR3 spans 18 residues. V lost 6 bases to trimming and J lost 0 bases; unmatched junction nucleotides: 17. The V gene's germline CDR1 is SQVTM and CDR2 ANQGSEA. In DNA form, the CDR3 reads TGCAGCGTCCCCTCGAGGGAGAGCGGGGGAACTAGCACAGATACGCAGTATTTT. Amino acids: CSVPSRESGGTSTDTQYF.

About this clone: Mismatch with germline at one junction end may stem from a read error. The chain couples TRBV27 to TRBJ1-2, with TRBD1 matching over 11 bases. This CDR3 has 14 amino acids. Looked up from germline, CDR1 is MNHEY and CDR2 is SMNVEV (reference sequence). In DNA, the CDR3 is TGTACCAGCAGAGTCGGGACAGGGGGCTATGGCTACACCTTC. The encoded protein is CTSRVGTGGYGYTF.

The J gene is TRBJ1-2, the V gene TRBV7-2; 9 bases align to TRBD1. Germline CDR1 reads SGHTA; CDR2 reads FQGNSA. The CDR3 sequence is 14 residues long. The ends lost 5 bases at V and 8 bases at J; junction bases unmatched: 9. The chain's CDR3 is CASSPGDRERGYTF. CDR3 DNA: TGTGCCAGCAGCCCCGGGGACAGGGAGCGCGGCTACACCTTC.

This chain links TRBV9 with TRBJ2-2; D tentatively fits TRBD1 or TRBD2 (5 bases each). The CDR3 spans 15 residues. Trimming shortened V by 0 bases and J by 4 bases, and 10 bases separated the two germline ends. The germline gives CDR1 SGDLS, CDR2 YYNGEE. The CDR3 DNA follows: TGTGCCAGCAGCGTAGGGCCAGGGAGCACCGGGGAGCTGTTTTTT. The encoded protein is CASSVGPGSTGELFF.

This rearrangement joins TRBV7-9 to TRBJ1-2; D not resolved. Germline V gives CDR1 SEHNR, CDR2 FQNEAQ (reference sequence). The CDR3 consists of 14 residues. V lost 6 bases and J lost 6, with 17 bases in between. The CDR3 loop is CASRGNSRYDGYTF. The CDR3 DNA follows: TGTGCCAGCAGAGGGAATTCCAGGTACGATGGCTACACCTTC.

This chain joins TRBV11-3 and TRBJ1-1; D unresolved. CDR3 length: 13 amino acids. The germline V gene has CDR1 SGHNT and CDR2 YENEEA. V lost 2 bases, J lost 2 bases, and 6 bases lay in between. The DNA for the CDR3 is TGTGCCAGCAGCTTACAATCAAACACTGAAGCTTTCTTT. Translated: CASSLQSNTEAFF.

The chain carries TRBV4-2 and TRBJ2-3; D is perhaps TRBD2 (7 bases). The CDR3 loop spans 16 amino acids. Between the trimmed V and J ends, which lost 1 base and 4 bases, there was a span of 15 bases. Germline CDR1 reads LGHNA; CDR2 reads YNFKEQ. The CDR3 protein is CASSQGGGARPDTQYF. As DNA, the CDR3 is TGTGCCAGCAGCCAAGGTGGGGGGGCCAGGCCAGATACGCAGTATTTT.

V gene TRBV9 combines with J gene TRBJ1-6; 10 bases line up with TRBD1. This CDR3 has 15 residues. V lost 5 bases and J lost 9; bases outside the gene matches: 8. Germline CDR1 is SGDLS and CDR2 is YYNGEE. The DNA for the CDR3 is TGTGCCAGCAGGCGGGGGACAGGGGCCCTTTCACCCCTCCACTTT. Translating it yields CASRRGTGALSPLHF. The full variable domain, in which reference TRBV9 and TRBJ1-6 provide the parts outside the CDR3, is DSGVTQTPKHLITATGQRVTLRCSPRSGDLSVYWYQQSLDQGLQFLIQYYNGEERAKGNILERFSAQQFPDLHSELNLSSLELGDSALYFCASRRGTGALSPLHFGNGTRLTVT.

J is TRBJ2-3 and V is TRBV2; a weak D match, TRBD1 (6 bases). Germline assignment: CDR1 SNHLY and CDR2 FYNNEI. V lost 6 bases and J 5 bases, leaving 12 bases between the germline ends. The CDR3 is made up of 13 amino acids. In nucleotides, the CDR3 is TGTGCCAGCAGCCGGACAGCAGAAGATACGCAGTATTTT. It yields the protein CASSRTAEDTQYF.